This T cell receptor beta chain was captured in a study of OX40 agonist ivuxolimab in advanced cancers. Regarding the study in general: The costimulatory receptor OX40 (CD134) was targeted by ivuxolimab, a fully human IgG2 agonistic monoclonal antibody. Intravenous ivuxolimab was administered to patients every 2 weeks at six dose levels: 0.01, 0.1, 0.3, 1.5, 3 and 10 mg/kg. Of the roughly 50 dose-escalation patients, hepatocellular carcinoma was present in approximately 20, melanoma in around 15, renal cell carcinoma in 9 and head and neck cancer in 9. In the dose-escalation cohort, more than 75% of patients were male, and the mean age was around 60 years, with a range of roughly 20 to 80. Prior anti-PD-1, anti-PD-L1 or anti-CTLA-4 therapy was permitted, and checkpoint inhibitors had been received by around 40% of dose-escalation patients. Partial responses occurred in three dose-escalation patients, of whom one had hepatocellular carcinoma and two had cutaneous melanoma. Peripheral TCRbeta sequencing was intended to test whether TCR sequence diversity was altered and clonal T-cell expansion was caused by ivuxolimab. The paper describes the monotherapy dose-escalation part (N of about 47 patients) of the phase I trial of ivuxolimab. Points the paper makes about the study in general: Low levels of normalized T-cell clonal expansion were also seen in some patients who did not respond. At doses from 0.1 to 3.0 mg/kg, clonal expansion was seen in both CD4+ and CD8+ blood T cells between baseline and week 6. In partial responders in the 0.1-3.0 mg/kg groups, normalized peripheral clonal expansion was found to be among the lowest, especially among CD8+ T cells. After ivuxolimab, CD8+ T cells had more expanded clones than CD4+ T cells on average. The antigen specificity of the clonally expanded peripheral T cells was not determined.

This clone occurred a few times. This clone's antigen is unknown. Within one base of it there is no much larger clone, and no base qualities were kept. Patients with autoimmune disease history or receiving systemic immunosuppression were excluded from the trial. Peripheral blood for TCR sequencing was collected from all dose cohorts at baseline, on cycle 4 day 1, and on cycle 7 day 1. Samples came from an open-label, multicenter, first-in-human phase I dose-escalation trial of ivuxolimab. Adults with locally advanced or metastatic melanoma, renal cell, hepatocellular, or head and neck squamous cell carcinoma were enrolled in the trial. Before TCR sequencing, CD4+ and CD8+ T cells were separately sorted from peripheral blood. For sequencing of the TCRbeta CDR3 region, genomic DNA was extracted from the sorted cells. TCRbeta CDR3 regions were sequenced using the immunoSEQ Assay. Entries here come from immuneACCESS through TCRdb and include only in-frame sequences with V and J called. Some clones fail to appear in such tables; in the studies checked, an unresolved V gene covers under half of the shortfall, and the cause of the remainder is unknown. Counted in this sample were under 85,000 clones; 60% to 80% of them appeared once. In total, the top ten clones hold 5% to 6% of the sample.

From a lookup of the germline V gene, CDR1 and CDR2 are MNHEY and SVGAGI. The CDR3 sequence holds 14 residues, the cysteine and phenylalanine included. Here the CDR3 DNA is all that survives: 42 bases in frame from base 1. V loses 6 bases at its end and J loses 8 bases; junction bases beyond the gene matches: 8. The chain couples TRBV6-5 to TRBJ1-4; 8 central bases correspond to TRBD1. The origin of this receptor is an adult with an advanced solid tumor such as melanoma, head and neck, liver or kidney cancer. Material: CD4+ or CD8+ T cells sorted from blood, obtained in a trial of the OX40 agonist ivuxolimab. CDR3 sequence: CASRLTRGQEKLFF. The nucleotides are TGTGCCAGCAGACTAACCAGGGGGCAAGAAAAACTGTTTTTT.